The entry below gives a single T cell receptor (beta chain) sequence along with its context. 60 Vbeta and 13 Jbeta primers were used in PCR. The protocol was immunoSEQ multiplex PCR, while the TCRdb copy is restricted to in-frame clones and leaves out a portion. Counted here are 90,000 to 110,000 clones, around 75% occurring once; the ten biggest clones make up around 6.9%. These data are taken from a study of cytomegalovirus exposure and HLA in healthy donors. CDR3 length: 12 residues. The V end lost 3 bases, the J end lost 5 bases, and 7 bases lay between the germline ends. Germline CDR1 is SGHVS and CDR2 is FQNEAQ.

The sample was PBMCs. This receptor was identified in a man under 40 in good health and CMV-seropositive. This chain connects TRBV7-8 to TRBJ2-5, with D hard to call. CDR3: CASSFAEETQYF. In DNA form, the CDR3 reads TGTGCCAGCAGCTTTGCGGAGGAGACCCAGTACTTC.